This TCR beta chain was identified in a study of T cell responses to AZD1222 COVID-19 vaccine. Study-level results: No repertoire was sampled before or during the peak T cell response, only after it. Spike-specific TCR breadth rose after two AZD1222 doses, and depth rose as well.

Notes on this clone: Its antigen is as yet unknown.

Clones were read by immunoSEQ multiplex PCR, and TCRdb kept only the in-frame ones, dropping some. The sample lists 100,000 to 150,000 clones; roughly 93% were seen once. V lost 4 bases, J lost 2 bases, and 10 bases lay in between. Germline V gene lookup returns CDR1 MNHEY and CDR2 SVGEGT. The CDR3 is 14 amino acids. The genes are TRBV6-2 or TRBV6-3 and TRBJ2-3; D might be TRBD2 (5 bases). This receptor was obtained from an adult in good health. This specimen was peripheral blood, taken on day 0 of AZD1222 vaccination. The CDR3 nucleotides read TGTGCCAGCAGTTTGCTAGCCGCCACAGATACGCAGTATTTT. Translating it yields CASSLLAATDTQYF.